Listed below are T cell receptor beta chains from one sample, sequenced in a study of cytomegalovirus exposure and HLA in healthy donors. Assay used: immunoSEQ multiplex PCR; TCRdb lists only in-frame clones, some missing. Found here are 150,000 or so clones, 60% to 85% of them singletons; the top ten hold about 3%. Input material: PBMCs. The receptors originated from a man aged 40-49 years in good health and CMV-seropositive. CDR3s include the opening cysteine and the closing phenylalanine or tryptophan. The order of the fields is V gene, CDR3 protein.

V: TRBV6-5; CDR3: CASSLQGATEAFF
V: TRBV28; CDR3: CASRTGISYEQYF
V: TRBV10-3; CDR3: CAISAGGSKGYTF
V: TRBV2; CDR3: CASSSRTNTGEAFF
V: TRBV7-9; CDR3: CASSLQGYEQYF
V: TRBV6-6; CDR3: CASRHPDRAAGNTIYF
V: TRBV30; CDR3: CAWSTGNQPQHF
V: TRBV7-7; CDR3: CASSFSGQGQETQYF
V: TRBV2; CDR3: CASSMNLEGGVEFF
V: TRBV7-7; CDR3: CASSLGGGVQETQYF
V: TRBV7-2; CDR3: CASSSGQQIGYTF
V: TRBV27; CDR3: CASRLNSGTGGDTF
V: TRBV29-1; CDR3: CSVGRLASTDTQYF
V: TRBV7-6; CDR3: CASSSDISNTGELFF
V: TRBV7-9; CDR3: CASSQTGGWGYTF
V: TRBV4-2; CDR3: CASSGRAGETQYF
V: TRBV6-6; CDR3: CASSYASGTGEQFF
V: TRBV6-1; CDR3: CASSDRSF
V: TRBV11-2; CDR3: CASSLVLEAFF
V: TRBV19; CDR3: CASSPDPRTFSAYEQYF
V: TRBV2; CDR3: CASSRDSPSGQETQYF
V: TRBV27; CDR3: CASRRGRGSTGELFF
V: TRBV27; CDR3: CASSSPGTGGIGELFF
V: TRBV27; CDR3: CASSLSTGQETQYF
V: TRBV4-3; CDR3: CASSQDLGVQYF
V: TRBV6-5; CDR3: CASSPRVLNTGELFF
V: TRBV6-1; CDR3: CASSATVSNQPQHF
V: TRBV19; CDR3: CASSMGGGGTYEQYF
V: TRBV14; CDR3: CASMGQTYEQYF
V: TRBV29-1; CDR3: CSVWGASSYNEQFF
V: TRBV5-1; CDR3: CASSLAGQGVRSYNEQFF
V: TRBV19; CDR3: CASSTEGTGLNQPQHF
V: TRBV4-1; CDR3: CASSQGPRGSGRELFF
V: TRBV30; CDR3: CAWSVQGGYGYTF
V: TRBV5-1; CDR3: CASSLAGGSGYGYTF
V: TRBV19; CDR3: CASSIDFRGSQPQHF
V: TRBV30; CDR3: CACGRDSNQPQHF
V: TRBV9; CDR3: CASSVRADTQYF
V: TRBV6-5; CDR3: CASSYDRGRSGYTF
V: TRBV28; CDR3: CASSEAGVEDTQYF
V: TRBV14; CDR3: CASSPREGGTDTQYF
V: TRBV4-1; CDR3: CASSQEAGVYEQYF
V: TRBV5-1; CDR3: CASSGGLRETHEQYF
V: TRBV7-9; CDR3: CSSSLGLAQETQYF
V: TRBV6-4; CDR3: CASSAVGSESTDTQYF
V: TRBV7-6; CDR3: CASSLASSGGREKLFF
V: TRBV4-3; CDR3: CASSQDGLQPQHF
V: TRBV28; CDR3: CASSFYGQYSNGYTF
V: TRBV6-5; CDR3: CASSYSENTGELFF
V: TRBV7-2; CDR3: CASSPEGSYNEQFF
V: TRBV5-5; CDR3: CASSLAGLLTNSGNTIYF
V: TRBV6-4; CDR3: CASPQTEAFF
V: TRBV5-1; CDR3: CASSPRTGYTGELFF
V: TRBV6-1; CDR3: CASSNNYYGYTF
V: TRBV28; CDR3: CASSARTGGYQPQHF
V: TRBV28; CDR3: CASSTIGRDRGYPNYGYTF
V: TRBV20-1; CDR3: CSARQNTEAFF
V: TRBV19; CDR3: CASSKDRGTQETQYF